Included here is one T cell receptor (beta chain) sequence, with context. This sample was included in a study of cytomegalovirus exposure and HLA in healthy donors. V was shortened by 5 bases and J by 3 bases, with 16 bases between the two germline ends. Germline loops: CDR1 SGHVS, CDR2 FQNEAQ. This CDR3 spans 15 amino acids. Use of 60 Vbeta and 13 Jbeta primers characterized the PCR. Generated by immunoSEQ multiplex PCR, the TCRdb table keeps only in-frame clones and is missing some. The sample has roughly 83,000 clones; about 81% are singletons. This clonotype originated in a man in his 60s in good health and CMV-seronegative. Sequencing used PBMCs. V gene TRBV7-8 combines with J gene TRBJ1-1; D call uncertain. The CDR3 DNA is TGTGCCAGCAGCCCAGCCGGCGGAGATGACACTGAAGCTTTCTTT. It is translated as CASSPAGGDDTEAFF.